These T cell receptor beta chains were read from a single sample in a study of T cell changes during pregnancy in multiple sclerosis. The repertoire was sequenced with immunoSEQ multiplex PCR; TCRdb's copy has only in-frame clones and lacks some. This sample has tens of thousands of clones, with approximately 90% found just once. This material consisted of peripheral blood, taken in the first trimester of pregnancy. Every receptor here comes from a female donor in good health, enrolled as a control in a pregnancy study. Each CDR3 is given with its conserved first and last residue. A D gene is named only where the DNA matches it firmly. Rows may omit the clone size; those that give it use once, few, many or a size class.

CDR3nt: TGCGCCAGCAGGTTTAGGACAGGGCCCTACGAGCAGTACTTC; CDR3aa: CASRFRTGPYEQYF; j_gene: TRBJ2-7; d_gene: TRBD1; abundance: few; v_gene: TRBV5-1; len: 14
CDR3nt: TGCGCCAGCAGCCAAACTAGCGGATTCACAGATACGCAGTATTTT; CDR3aa: CASSQTSGFTDTQYF; j_gene: TRBJ2-3; d_gene: TRBD2; abundance: NA; v_gene: TRBV4-1; len: 15
CDR3nt: TGTGCCAGCAGCCAAGCTAGCGGGGGCACCGGGGAGCTGTTTTTT; CDR3aa: CASSQASGGTGELFF; j_gene: TRBJ2-2; d_gene: TRBD2; abundance: NA; v_gene: TRBV4-2; len: 15
CDR3nt: TGTGCCATCAGCCCGGGACAATGGGCTTTCTTT; CDR3aa: CAISPGQWAFF; j_gene: TRBJ1-1; d_gene: NA; abundance: NA; v_gene: TRBV10-3; len: 11
CDR3nt: TGTGCCAGCAGCCCCGGTCCGGGGACTGAAGCTTTCTTT; CDR3aa: CASSPGPGTEAFF; j_gene: TRBJ1-1; d_gene: NA; abundance: NA; v_gene: TRBV4-2; len: 13
CDR3nt: TGTGCCAGCAGCCGAGGACAAGGGGCCCTCTCTGGGGCCAACGTCCTGACTTTC; CDR3aa: CASSRGQGALSGANVLTF; j_gene: TRBJ2-6; d_gene: NA; abundance: NA; v_gene: TRBV14; len: 18
CDR3nt: TGTGCCAGCACTCAGGGATGGGATGGCTACACCTTC; CDR3aa: CASTQGWDGYTF; j_gene: TRBJ1-2; d_gene: NA; abundance: few; v_gene: TRBV2; len: 12
CDR3nt: TGTGCCAGCAGCCTAAACGGAGGGCTTGGCTACACCTTC; CDR3aa: CASSLNGGLGYTF; j_gene: TRBJ1-2; d_gene: NA; abundance: NA; v_gene: TRBV28; len: 13
CDR3nt: TGTGCCAGCAGCTTTACAGGGGCCCAAGAGACCCAGTACTTC; CDR3aa: CASSFTGAQETQYF; j_gene: TRBJ2-5; d_gene: TRBD1; abundance: NA; v_gene: TRBV11-2; len: 14
CDR3nt: TGTGCCAGCAGCCATGAAGCGGGGAAGCAGTTCTTC; CDR3aa: CASSHEAGKQFF; j_gene: TRBJ2-1; d_gene: TRBD2; abundance: NA; v_gene: TRBV7-8; len: 12
CDR3nt: TGTGCCAGCAGCTTGAGGCTAGCTGGAGAGCAGTACTTC; CDR3aa: CASSLRLAGEQYF; j_gene: TRBJ2-7; d_gene: NA; abundance: NA; v_gene: TRBV5-6; len: 13
CDR3nt: TGTGCCAGCAGCCAAGATCTCAGGGGTAGGGCCAATCAGCCCCAGCATTTT; CDR3aa: CASSQDLRGRANQPQHF; j_gene: TRBJ1-5; d_gene: NA; abundance: once; v_gene: TRBV4-2; len: 17
CDR3nt: TGTGCCAGCAGCTTAGCGGGACAGAACACTGAAGCTTTCTTT; CDR3aa: CASSLAGQNTEAFF; j_gene: TRBJ1-1; d_gene: NA; abundance: NA; v_gene: TRBV11-3; len: 14
CDR3nt: TGTGCCAGCAGTTGGGCGAATGAGCAGTTCTTC; CDR3aa: CASSWANEQFF; j_gene: TRBJ2-1; d_gene: NA; abundance: NA; v_gene: TRBV28; len: 11
CDR3nt: TGTGCCAGCAGCGTTCTTCCGGACAGCGATTCACCCCTCCACTTT; CDR3aa: CASSVLPDSDSPLHF; j_gene: TRBJ1-6; d_gene: NA; abundance: NA; v_gene: TRBV9; len: 15
CDR3nt: TGTGCCAGCAGTTACCCGGGACAGATGGAAAAACTGTTTTTT; CDR3aa: CASSYPGQMEKLFF; j_gene: TRBJ1-4; d_gene: TRBD1; abundance: NA; v_gene: TRBV6-6; len: 14
CDR3nt: TGTGCCAGCAGCTCCCTTGGTGGGGACAGGGAAGGTGGCTACACCTTC; CDR3aa: CASSSLGGDREGGYTF; j_gene: TRBJ1-2; d_gene: TRBD1; abundance: NA; v_gene: TRBV14; len: 16
CDR3nt: TGTGCCAGCCGTCTGCCAGGGGTCTACGAGCAGTACTTC; CDR3aa: CASRLPGVYEQYF; j_gene: TRBJ2-7; d_gene: NA; abundance: NA; v_gene: TRBV28; len: 13
CDR3nt: TGTGCCAGCAGCCCACGGGGTCTAGATACGCAGTATTTT; CDR3aa: CASSPRGLDTQYF; j_gene: TRBJ2-3; d_gene: NA; abundance: once; v_gene: TRBV27; len: 13
CDR3nt: TGCGCCAGCAGCCATGAGGGGGCGAGCTCCTACAATGAGCAGTTCTTC; CDR3aa: CASSHEGASSYNEQFF; j_gene: TRBJ2-1; d_gene: TRBD1; abundance: NA; v_gene: TRBV4-1; len: 16
CDR3nt: TGTGCCAGTAGTTACCTATCACCGGGTCCCGGGTTCGGTGGCTACACCTTC; CDR3aa: CASSYLSPGPGFGGYTF; j_gene: TRBJ1-2; d_gene: NA; abundance: NA; v_gene: TRBV19; len: 17
CDR3nt: TGTGCCAGCAGTTTAAGGGGCAGGGGGACGCATTTT; CDR3aa: CASSLRGRGTHF; j_gene: TRBJ1-5; d_gene: TRBD1; abundance: NA; v_gene: TRBV28; len: 12
CDR3nt: TGTGCCTGGAGCGCCTATCATAACACTGAAGCTTTCTTT; CDR3aa: CAWSAYHNTEAFF; j_gene: TRBJ1-1; d_gene: NA; abundance: NA; v_gene: TRBV30; len: 13
CDR3nt: TGTGCCAGCAGCTGGGGACTAGCGGAAGCCGGGGAGCTGTTTTTT; CDR3aa: CASSWGLAEAGELFF; j_gene: TRBJ2-2; d_gene: TRBD2; abundance: few; v_gene: TRBV11-3; len: 15
CDR3nt: TGTGCCAGCAGCTACCGCCGGGGTCGGCCTAATGAAAAACTGTTTTTT; CDR3aa: CASSYRRGRPNEKLFF; j_gene: TRBJ1-4; d_gene: NA; abundance: NA; v_gene: TRBV27; len: 16
CDR3nt: TGTGCCACCAGAAAAGGACTAGCGGGGGGGCCGGCCCACGGGGAGCTGTTTTTT; CDR3aa: CATRKGLAGGPAHGELFF; j_gene: TRBJ2-2; d_gene: TRBD2; abundance: NA; v_gene: TRBV15; len: 18
CDR3nt: TGTGCCAGCAGCCTTCCAAGCGTCGGGAGCAACGAGCAGTACTTC; CDR3aa: CASSLPSVGSNEQYF; j_gene: TRBJ2-7; d_gene: NA; abundance: NA; v_gene: TRBV7-8; len: 15
CDR3nt: TGTGCCACTTCCAGGTTGGGTGGCTACACCTTC; CDR3aa: CATSRLGGYTF; j_gene: TRBJ1-2; d_gene: NA; abundance: NA; v_gene: TRBV19; len: 11
CDR3nt: TGTGCCAGCTCACGTCAACAGGGGATAGGCTACAATGAGCAGTTCTTC; CDR3aa: CASSRQQGIGYNEQFF; j_gene: TRBJ2-1; d_gene: TRBD1; abundance: NA; v_gene: TRBV18; len: 16
CDR3nt: TGTGCCAGCAGCCATCACCTAGCGGGGAACACCGGGGAGCTGTTTTTT; CDR3aa: CASSHHLAGNTGELFF; j_gene: TRBJ2-2; d_gene: TRBD2; abundance: NA; v_gene: TRBV11-2; len: 16
CDR3nt: TGTGCCAGCAGCCCCGGACAGAGCTATGGCTACACCTTC; CDR3aa: CASSPGQSYGYTF; j_gene: TRBJ1-2; d_gene: NA; abundance: NA; v_gene: TRBV7-3; len: 13
CDR3nt: TGTGCCAGCAGTTCGTATGCTAACTATGGCTACACCTTC; CDR3aa: CASSSYANYGYTF; j_gene: TRBJ1-2; d_gene: NA; abundance: NA; v_gene: TRBV27; len: 13
CDR3nt: TGCAGCGTAGCAATTTCGGGTGAAGCTTTCTTT; CDR3aa: CSVAISGEAFF; j_gene: TRBJ1-1; d_gene: NA; abundance: NA; v_gene: TRBV29-1; len: 11
CDR3nt: TGTGCCAGCAGCGTAGATGACAGCACCTACGAGCAGTACTTC; CDR3aa: CASSVDDSTYEQYF; j_gene: TRBJ2-7; d_gene: NA; abundance: NA; v_gene: TRBV9; len: 14
CDR3nt: TGTGCCAGCAGTTACCGCGGACAGAATAGCAATCAGCCCCAGCATTTT; CDR3aa: CASSYRGQNSNQPQHF; j_gene: TRBJ1-5; d_gene: NA; abundance: NA; v_gene: TRBV6-6; len: 16
CDR3nt: TGTGCCAGCAGCGCCCCGGGACTAGCAAGCTCCTACGAGCAGTACTTC; CDR3aa: CASSAPGLASSYEQYF; j_gene: TRBJ2-7; d_gene: TRBD2; abundance: NA; v_gene: TRBV9; len: 16
CDR3nt: TGTGCCAGCAGCTTGGGGGGGCGGGAGCAGTTCTTC; CDR3aa: CASSLGGREQFF; j_gene: TRBJ2-1; d_gene: NA; abundance: NA; v_gene: TRBV5-4; len: 12
CDR3nt: TGTGCCAGCAGTTTACTGTTAAACTATGGCTACACCTTC; CDR3aa: CASSLLLNYGYTF; j_gene: TRBJ1-2; d_gene: NA; abundance: once; v_gene: TRBV28; len: 13
CDR3nt: TGTGCCACCAGCAGAGATACAGACTACGAGCAGTACTTC; CDR3aa: CATSRDTDYEQYF; j_gene: TRBJ2-7; d_gene: NA; abundance: NA; v_gene: TRBV15; len: 13
CDR3nt: TGTGCCAGCAGCTTGAAACCCAACTTACTTCTCTCCTACGAGCAGTACTTC; CDR3aa: CASSLKPNLLLSYEQYF; j_gene: TRBJ2-7; d_gene: NA; abundance: NA; v_gene: TRBV5-4; len: 17